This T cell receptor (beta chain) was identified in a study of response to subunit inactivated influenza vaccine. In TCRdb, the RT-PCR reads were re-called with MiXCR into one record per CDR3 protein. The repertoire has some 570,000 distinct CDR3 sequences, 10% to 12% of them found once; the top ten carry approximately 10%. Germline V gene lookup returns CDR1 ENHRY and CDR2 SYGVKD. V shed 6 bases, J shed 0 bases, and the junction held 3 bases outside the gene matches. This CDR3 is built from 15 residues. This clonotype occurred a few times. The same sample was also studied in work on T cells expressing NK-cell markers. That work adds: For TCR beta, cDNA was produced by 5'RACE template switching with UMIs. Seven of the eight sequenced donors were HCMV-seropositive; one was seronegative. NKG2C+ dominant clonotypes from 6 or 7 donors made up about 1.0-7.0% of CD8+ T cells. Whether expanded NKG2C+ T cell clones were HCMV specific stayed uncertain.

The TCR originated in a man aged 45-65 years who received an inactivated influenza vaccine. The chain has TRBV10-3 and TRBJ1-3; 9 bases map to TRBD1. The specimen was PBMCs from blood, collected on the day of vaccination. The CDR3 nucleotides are TGTGCCATCAGGGGACAGGGCTACTCTGGAAACACCATATATTTT. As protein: CAIRGQGYSGNTIYF.